One sample yielded the 19 T cell receptor beta chains listed below, sequenced in a study of cytomegalovirus exposure and HLA in healthy donors. Primers for the PCR totalled 60 Vbeta and 13 Jbeta. The protocol was immunoSEQ multiplex PCR, while the TCRdb copy is restricted to in-frame clones and leaves out a portion. The table lists approximately 200,000 clones, about 83% of them singletons, with over 1% in the top ten. The sequenced sample consisted of PBMCs. These receptors originate from a human donor in good health.

The chain combines TRBV13 with TRBJ1-1, with 7 bases lining up with TRBD1. Per germline, CDR1 PRHDT and CDR2 FYEKMQ (reference sequence). The CDR3 length is 15 residues. The trim removed 5 bases at V and 5 bases at J, leaving 11 bases unmatched. In DNA form, the CDR3 reads TGTGCCAGCAGCAACCGACAGGGTGGTAGAACTGAAGCTTTCTTT. This codes for CASSNRQGGRTEAFF.

This chain uses TRBV5-1 with TRBJ2-7; 16 nucleotides line up with TRBD2. Germline CDR1 is SGHRS and CDR2 is YFSETQ. V lost 4 bases and J lost 2; bases outside the gene matches: 12. This CDR3 is 19 amino acids long. The CDR3 spells CASSLHVPGLAGGPYEQYF. DNA for the CDR3: TGCGCCAGCAGCCTACACGTCCCGGGACTAGCGGGAGGGCCCTACGAGCAGTACTTC. The whole variable domain, filled in from reference TRBV5-1 and TRBJ2-7, reads KAGVTQTPRYLIKTRGQQVTLSCSPISGHRSVSWYQQTPGQGLQFLFEYFSETQRNKGNFPGRFSGRQFSNSRSEMNVSTLELGDSALYLCASSLHVPGLAGGPYEQYFGPGTRLTVT.

The V call is TRBV4-2, the J call TRBJ1-5; D remains ambiguous. CDR1 LGHNA and CDR2 YNFKEQ come from the germline V gene. There are 17 residues in the CDR3. Trimming left V 0 bases short and J 3 bases short, with 15 bases between. The CDR3 loop is CASSQDSWWVANQPQHF. The CDR3 DNA follows: TGTGCCAGCAGCCAAGATAGCTGGTGGGTTGCCAATCAGCCCCAGCATTTT.

The chain has TRBV5-1 and TRBJ2-5, with 7 nucleotides matching TRBD1. Trimming at V came to 7 bases and at J to 2 bases, leaving 5 bases not matched to a gene. The CDR3 is made up of 13 amino acids. Germline CDR1 SGHRS, CDR2 YFSETQ. The CDR3 nucleotides are TGCGCCAGCGCACAGGGGTTACAAGAGACCCAGTACTTC. Translated: CASAQGLQETQYF.

A few counts support this clone. CDR3 amino acids: CASSGDRAYGYTF. The CDR3 bases are TGTGCCAGCAGCGGGGACAGGGCTTATGGCTACACCTTC. The V and J genes are TRBV7-3 and TRBJ1-2; 9 nucleotides line up with TRBD1. With V trimmed by 5 bases and J by 5 bases, 3 bases remained unmatched. CDR3 length: 13 amino acids. From germline, CDR1 is SGHTA and CDR2 FQGTGA.

V usage is TRBV27 and J usage is TRBJ2-7, with D tentatively TRBD1 (5 bases). The CDR3 is 15 amino acids. V lost 6 bases to trimming and J lost 7 bases, with 22 bases between them. Germline CDR1 and CDR2: MNHEY and SMNVEV (reference sequence). Here the CDR3 DNA reads TGTGCCAGCAGATATGGGCAGGACACCCTTGGGGAGCAGTACTTC. This translates into CASRYGQDTLGEQYF.

The chain recombines TRBV6-8 with TRBJ1-2; 10 bases are shared with TRBD1. With V trimmed by 6 bases and J by 8 bases, 9 bases remained unmatched. The CDR3 is 14 amino acids. The germline gives CDR1 MNHGY, CDR2 SAAAGT. The CDR3 spells CASRLRTGGVGYTF. In DNA, the CDR3 is TGTGCCAGCAGACTGCGGACAGGGGGAGTGGGCTACACCTTC.

The chain joins TRBV11-1 to TRBJ2-7; TRBD1 matches at 7 bases. V trimming: 3 bases; J trimming: 0 bases; junction bases outside the gene matches: 5. CDR1 and CDR2 (germline): SGHAT, FQDESV (reference sequence). CDR3 size: 15 residues. The CDR3 loop is CASSFSGQTSYEQYF. In nucleotides, the CDR3 is TGTGCCAGCAGCTTTTCGGGACAGACCTCCTACGAGCAGTACTTC.

The chain couples TRBV29-1 to TRBJ1-2; D ambiguous. V gave up 4 bases and J gave up 4 bases, with 16 bases separating them. The CDR3 has 14 residues. Germline V gives CDR1 SQVTM, CDR2 ANQGSEA. CDR3 in amino acids: CSVVYAAGGYGYTF. The DNA for the CDR3 is TGCAGCGTTGTTTATGCCGCGGGTGGCTATGGCTACACCTTC. Looking up the rest from reference TRBV29-1 and TRBJ1-2 gives the full variable domain: SAVISQKPSRDICQRGTSLTIQCQVDSQVTMMFWYRQQPGQSLTLIATANQGSEATYESGFVIDKFPISRPNLTFSTLTVSNMSPEDSSIYLCSVVYAAGGYGYTFGSGTRLTVV.

The rearrangement uses TRBV6-5 and TRBJ1-1; D call uncertain. The CDR3 consists of 14 residues. V was shortened by 7 bases and J by 4 bases, with 16 bases between the two germline ends. The V gene's germline CDR1 is MNHEY and CDR2 SVGAGI. This CDR3 reads CASIIDRRSTEAFF. The CDR3, as DNA: TGTGCCAGCATAATCGATAGGAGGAGCACTGAAGCTTTCTTT.

The chain is built from TRBV2 and TRBJ2-2; possibly TRBD2 for D (6 bases). V dropped 8 bases and J dropped 3 bases, with 19 bases sitting between them. The germline CDR1 and CDR2 sequences are SNHLY and FYNNEI. The CDR3 is made up of 16 amino acids. CDR3 protein: CASSWSAEGYTGELFF. The CDR3 nucleotides read TGTGCCAGCTCCTGGAGCGCGGAGGGGTACACCGGGGAGCTGTTTTTT.

The rearrangement joins TRBV10-3 to TRBJ1-2, with 10 bases aligning to TRBD1. The V and J ends lost 0 bases and 2 bases, in that order; junction bases with no gene match: 6. The CDR3 contains 17 residues. In germline, CDR1 is ENHRY, CDR2 SYGVKD. The CDR3 nucleotides are TGTGCCATCAGTGAGTCGCCGGGACAGGGGTTCAACTATGGCTACACCTTC. It is translated as CAISESPGQGFNYGYTF.

The chain uses TRBV2 and TRBJ2-5; D is uncertain. The CDR3 totals 11 residues. CDR1 is SNHLY and CDR2 is FYNNEI in the germline V gene. Trimming pared 4 bases from V and 9 bases from J, leaving 9 bases between. The CDR3 loop reads CASSGADAQYF. Written as DNA, the CDR3 is TGTGCCAGCAGTGGCGCGGATGCCCAGTACTTC.

The gene calls are TRBV28 and TRBJ2-1; TRBD2 aligns across 8 bases. With 5 bases clipped from V and 4 bases from J, the junction kept 19 bases outside the gene matches. This CDR3 is 19 amino acids long. CDR1 MDHEN and CDR2 SYDVKM come from the germline V gene. For the CDR3, the DNA is TGTGCCAGCAGTCCCCCCGGGACTAGAGGGCCCCCGGTATACAATGAGCAGTTCTTC. This codes for CASSPPGTRGPPVYNEQFF.

This clone has a single count. Other nucleotide sequences in the sample specify the same CDR3. This chain joins TRBV18 and TRBJ1-1, with D uncertain. Trimming pared 4 bases from V and 3 bases from J, leaving 3 bases between. The CDR3 is 11 residues long. CDR1 and CDR2 from the germline V gene are KGHSH and LQKENI. The CDR3 region has the DNA TGTGCCAGCTCACGCGACACTGAAGCTTTCTTT. Translation gives CASSRDTEAFF.

The rearrangement links TRBV9 to TRBJ2-1; TRBD2 matches at 9 bases. J gave up 5 bases and V 0 bases, and 3 bases lay outside the gene matches. The CDR3 loop spans 15 amino acids. Germline loops: CDR1 SGDLS, CDR2 YYNGEE. CDR3 residues: CASSVDSGSNNEQFF. As DNA, the CDR3 is TGTGCCAGCAGCGTAGATAGCGGGAGCAACAATGAGCAGTTCTTC.

V gene TRBV6-6 combines with J gene TRBJ1-3; no reliable D call. Trimming removed 2 bases from V and 7 bases from J, with 9 bases in between. Looked up from germline, CDR1 is MNHNY and CDR2 is SVGAGI (reference sequence). This CDR3 has 13 residues. The CDR3 DNA sequence: TGTGCCAGCAGTTACGGCAACGGGAACACCATATATTTT. Its protein product is CASSYGNGNTIYF.

This clone has only a few counts. The chain recombines TRBV27 with TRBJ1-1; possible D gene TRBD1, 5 bases. CDR3 length: 15 amino acids. Per the germline V gene, CDR1 is MNHEY and CDR2 is SMNVEV (reference sequence). The V end lost 3 bases, the J end lost 0 bases, and 11 bases lay between the germline ends. The CDR3 protein is CASSFGRGMNTEAFF. The CDR3 region has the DNA TGTGCCAGCAGTTTCGGCCGGGGGATGAACACTGAAGCTTTCTTT.

The chain recombines TRBV28 with TRBJ2-3; D is perhaps TRBD2 (5 bases). Germline V gene sequence: CDR1 MDHEN, CDR2 SYDVKM. Deletions cut 5 bases from V and 0 bases from J, with 21 bases between. The CDR3 contains 18 residues. The CDR3 loop reads CASSPDLGLLKSTDTQYF. The CDR3 region has the DNA TGTGCCAGCAGTCCAGATCTTGGACTTCTAAAGAGCACAGATACGCAGTATTTT.